This is a list of T cell receptor beta chains from one sample in a study of identical twins. TCRdb reanalysed the 5' RACE reads using MiXCR and keeps one entry per CDR3 protein. The profile shows 700,000 to 950,000 distinct CDR3 sequences, approximately 13% of them singletons. The data were also submitted as part of a second study, on yellow fever vaccine responses in identical twins.

Sequences were obtained from PBMCs. The receptors come from a woman aged 18-29 years in good health. Each CDR3 is given with its conserved first and last residue. D genes are given only for firm matches. Clone size is not always given. Where it is, it says once, few, many or a class for expanded clones.

j_call | clone_size | d_call | v_call | cdr3_aa | cdr3_nt
TRBJ2-5 | . | . | TRBV20-1 | CSARQAGQTQYF | TGCAGTGCTAGGCAAGCCGGGCAGACCCAGTACTTC
TRBJ2-3 | many | TRBD2 | TRBV7-2 | CASSLAASGAPKPDTQYF | TGTGCCAGCAGCTTAGCGGCTAGCGGGGCACCGAAGCCAGATACGCAGTATTTT
TRBJ2-5 | few | . | TRBV11-2 | CASSPQLVYRAGGETQYF | TGTGCCAGCAGCCCTCAACTTGTCTACAGGGCAGGTGGGGAGACCCAGTACTTC
TRBJ1-2 | few | . | TRBV20-1 | CSARDLDSGYTF | TGCAGTGCTAGAGATCTGGACAGTGGCTACACCTTC
TRBJ2-1 | . | . | TRBV3-1 | CASSQEPRSDVYNEQFF | TGTGCCAGCAGCCAAGAACCTAGATCAGACGTCTACAATGAGCAGTTCTTC
TRBJ2-2 | many | . | TRBV28 | CATRRVGGRITGELFF | TGTGCCACCCGTCGGGTGGGGGGCCGTATAACCGGGGAGCTGTTTTTT
TRBJ2-1 | . | . | TRBV9 | CASSVGSLAMGNEQFF | TGTGCCAGCAGCGTAGGCTCGTTAGCTATGGGCAATGAGCAGTTCTTC
TRBJ2-2 | few | . | TRBV5-5 | CASSFHASNTGELFF | TGTGCCAGCAGCTTTCACGCTTCGAACACCGGGGAGCTGTTTTTT
TRBJ2-3 | . | TRBD1 | TRBV10-3 | CAISRTGEADTQYF | TGTGCCATCAGCAGGACAGGGGAGGCAGATACGCAGTATTTT
TRBJ2-5 | . | . | TRBV24-1 | CATSERTTQETQYF | TGTGCCACCAGTGAACGGACAACTCAAGAGACCCAGTACTTC
TRBJ2-7 | once | TRBD1 | TRBV6-1 | CASSDPGTGAYEQYF | TGTGCCAGCAGTGATCCCGGGACAGGGGCTTACGAGCAGTACTTC
TRBJ2-2 | few | TRBD2 | TRBV4-2 | CASSQQGLAGTGELFF | TGTGCCAGCAGCCAACAGGGACTAGCAGGGACCGGGGAGCTGTTTTTT
TRBJ2-4 | few | TRBD1 | TRBV2 | CASSPPGTGGSNIQYF | TGTGCCAGCAGTCCTCCCGGGACAGGGGGCTCAAACATTCAGTACTTC
TRBJ2-7 | . | TRBD2 | TRBV7-8 | CASSFRLAASPEQYF | TGTGCCAGCAGCTTCCGACTAGCAGCTTCCCCCGAGCAGTACTTC
TRBJ2-1 | many | TRBD2 | TRBV12-3/TRBV12-4 | CASRTAREAYNEQFF | TGTGCCAGCAGGACCGCGCGGGAGGCTTACAATGAGCAGTTCTTC
TRBJ1-1 | . | . | TRBV19 | CASSISQGNTEAFF | TGTGCCAGTAGTATCTCCCAGGGGAACACTGAAGCTTTCTTT
TRBJ1-6 | . | TRBD1 | TRBV20-1 | CSAERRGTGKNSPLHF | TGCAGTGCCGAGCGGCGCGGGACAGGGAAAAATTCACCCCTCCACTTT
TRBJ2-1 | . | TRBD2 | TRBV6-1 | CASREAGEVGEQFF | TGTGCCAGCAGAGAGGCGGGAGAAGTGGGTGAGCAGTTCTTC
TRBJ2-7 | . | . | TRBV12-3/TRBV12-4 | CASSFAIRVEQYF | TGTGCCAGCAGTTTTGCCATCCGGGTAGAGCAGTACTTC
TRBJ2-1 | few | TRBD2 | TRBV12-3/TRBV12-4 | CASSSPGLAVYNEQFF | TGTGCCAGCAGTTCGCCGGGACTAGCGGTTTACAATGAGCAGTTCTTC
TRBJ1-1 | few | . | TRBV7-9 | CASSPLGGRTEAFF | TGTGCCAGCAGCCCTTTGGGGGGCCGGACTGAAGCTTTCTTT
TRBJ1-1 | many | . | TRBV20-1 | CSPSTGPLGGEAFF | TGCAGTCCATCCACAGGGCCCCTAGGGGGTGAAGCTTTCTTT
TRBJ2-3 | . | . | TRBV5-1 | CASSLVSYGSPDTQYF | TGCGCCAGCAGCTTGGTGTCCTACGGCAGTCCAGATACGCAGTATTTT
TRBJ2-2 | many | TRBD2 | TRBV2 | CASASLAGPETRNTGELFF | TGTGCCAGCGCGTCACTAGCGGGACCAGAAACGAGGAACACCGGGGAGCTGTTTTTT
TRBJ1-2 | many | . | TRBV4-1 | CASSQNEPYGYTF | TGCGCCAGCAGCCAAAATGAACCCTATGGCTACACCTTC
TRBJ1-6 | . | . | TRBV15 | CATSRDRGSPLHF | TGTGCCACCAGCAGAGATCGAGGGTCACCCCTCCACTTT
TRBJ2-7 | . | . | TRBV20-1 | CSASWKGGEKGYEQYF | TGCAGTGCTAGTTGGAAGGGGGGCGAGAAGGGGTACGAGCAGTACTTC
TRBJ1-1 | . | . | TRBV7-2 | CASRPRVREAFF | TGTGCCAGCCGCCCCCGGGTACGAGAAGCTTTCTTT
TRBJ2-3 | few | TRBD2 | TRBV4-1 | CASNPTSGPIDTQYF | TGCGCCAGCAACCCGACTAGCGGCCCCATTGATACGCAGTATTTT
TRBJ2-7 | . | . | TRBV5-1 | CASSLGAITYEQYF | TGCGCCAGCAGCTTGGGAGCGATTACCTACGAGCAGTACTTC
TRBJ2-7 | . | . | TRBV7-9 | CASSPRAGFTYEQYF | TGTGCCAGCAGCCCCAGGGCGGGCTTCACCTACGAGCAGTACTTC
TRBJ1-3 | many | . | TRBV2 | CASGRDGGNTIYF | TGTGCCAGCGGCCGGGACGGCGGAAACACCATATATTTT
TRBJ2-7 | . | TRBD1 | TRBV7-8 | CASSTRDRNYEQYF | TGTGCCAGCAGCACCCGGGACAGGAACTACGAGCAGTACTTC
TRBJ2-5 | . | . | TRBV29-1 | CSVEKARETQYF | TGCAGCGTTGAAAAGGCAAGAGAGACCCAGTACTTC
TRBJ2-5 | . | . | TRBV4-2 | CASSQEALLPQETQYF | TGTGCCAGCAGCCAAGAGGCCCTGTTACCCCAAGAGACCCAGTACTTC
TRBJ2-1 | few | . | TRBV4-1 | CASSQDGIGSNEQFF | TGCGCCAGCAGCCAAGATGGTATTGGGTCCAATGAGCAGTTCTTC
TRBJ1-1 | . | . | TRBV7-9 | CASSLGFVTGHTEAFF | TGTGCCAGCAGCTTAGGGTTTGTGACAGGACACACTGAAGCTTTCTTT
TRBJ1-2 | many | TRBD1 | TRBV27 | CASSFSGTGREGSGGYTF | TGTGCCAGCAGTTTTTCCGGGACAGGGAGGGAGGGTTCCGGTGGCTACACCTTC
TRBJ2-1 | many | TRBD2 | TRBV5-1 | CASSLTSGASSYNEQFF | TGCGCCAGCAGCTTGACTAGCGGGGCCAGCTCCTACAATGAGCAGTTCTTC
TRBJ2-3 | . | TRBD1 | TRBV11-2 | CASSLGQGSQYF | TGTGCCAGCAGCCTCGGACAGGGTTCGCAGTATTTT
TRBJ2-1 | . | TRBD2 | TRBV14 | CASSQGLAGQNEQFF | TGTGCCAGCAGCCAAGGTCTAGCGGGACAAAATGAGCAGTTCTTC